This T cell receptor beta chain appears in the sequencing data of a study of cytomegalovirus exposure and HLA in healthy donors. PCR primers comprised 60 Vbeta and 13 Jbeta primers. Original handling: In a later analysis, some 10 million of approximately 80 million unique beta chains occurred in at least two donors. Repertoires were generated with immunoSEQ multiplex PCR, while TCRdb's copy carries only in-frame clones and drops some. The V and J calls and clone size were taken over from that table, and D and trimming were inferred from the DNA. This specimen shows 100,000 to 150,000 clones; the ten leading clones hold roughly 1%. After removal of 7 bases from V and 4 bases from J, the junction contained 11 bases not matched to a gene. Germline V gives CDR1 MNHEY, CDR2 SMNVEV (reference sequence). CDR3 size: 16 residues. General observations from the study: In a later analysis, V- and J-gene trimming of beta chains associated with a DCLRE1C missense variant, replicated independently. Data from an earlier analysis indicated that most TCR beta V segments were productive either about 87% or about 30% of the time.

In regard to this clone: Its cognate antigen is unknown.

This chain uses TRBV27 with TRBJ2-1, with TRBD2 matching 9 bases. The receptor was isolated from a man aged 18 to 29 in good health and CMV-seronegative. Sample: PBMCs. CDR3: CASTKQAGGLYNEQFF. CDR3 bases: TGTGCCAGCACCAAACAGGCGGGAGGGCTGTACAATGAGCAGTTCTTC.